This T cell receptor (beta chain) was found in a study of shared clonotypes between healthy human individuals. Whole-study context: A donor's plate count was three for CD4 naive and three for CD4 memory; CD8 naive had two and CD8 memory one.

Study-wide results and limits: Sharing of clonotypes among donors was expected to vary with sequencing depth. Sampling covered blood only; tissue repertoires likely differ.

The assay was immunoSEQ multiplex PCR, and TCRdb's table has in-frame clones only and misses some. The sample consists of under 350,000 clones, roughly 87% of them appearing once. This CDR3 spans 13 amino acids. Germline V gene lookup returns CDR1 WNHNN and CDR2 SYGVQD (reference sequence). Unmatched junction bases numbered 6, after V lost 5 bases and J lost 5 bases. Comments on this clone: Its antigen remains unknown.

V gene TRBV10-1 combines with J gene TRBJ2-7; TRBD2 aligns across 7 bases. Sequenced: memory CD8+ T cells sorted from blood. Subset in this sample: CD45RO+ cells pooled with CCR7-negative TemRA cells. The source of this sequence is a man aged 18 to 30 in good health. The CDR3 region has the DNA TGCGCCAGCAGTCGAGGGGAGGGCCACGAGCAGTACTTC. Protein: CASSRGEGHEQYF.